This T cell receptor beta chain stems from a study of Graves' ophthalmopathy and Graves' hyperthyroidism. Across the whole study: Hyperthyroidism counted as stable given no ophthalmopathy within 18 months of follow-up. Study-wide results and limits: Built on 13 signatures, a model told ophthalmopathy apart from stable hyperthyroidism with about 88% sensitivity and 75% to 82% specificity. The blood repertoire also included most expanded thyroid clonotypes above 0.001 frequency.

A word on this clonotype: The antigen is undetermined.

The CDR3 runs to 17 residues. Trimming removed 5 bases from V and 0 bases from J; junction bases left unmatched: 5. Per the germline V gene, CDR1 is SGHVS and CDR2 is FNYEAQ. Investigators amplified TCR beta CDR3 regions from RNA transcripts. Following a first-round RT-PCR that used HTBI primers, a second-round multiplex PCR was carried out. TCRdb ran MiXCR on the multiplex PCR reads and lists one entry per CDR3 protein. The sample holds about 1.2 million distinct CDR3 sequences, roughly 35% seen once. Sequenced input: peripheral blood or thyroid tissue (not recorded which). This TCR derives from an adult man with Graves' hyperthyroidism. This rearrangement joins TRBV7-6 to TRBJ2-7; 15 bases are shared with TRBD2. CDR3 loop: CASSPGLAGGSSYEQYF. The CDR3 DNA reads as TGTGCCAGCAGCCCGGGACTAGCGGGAGGCAGCTCCTACGAGCAGTACTTC. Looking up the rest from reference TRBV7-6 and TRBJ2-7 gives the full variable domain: GAGVSQSPRYKVTKRGQDVALRCDPISGHVSLYWYRQALGQGPEFLTYFNYEAQQDKSGLPNDRFSAERPEGSISTLTIQRTEQRDSAMYRCASSPGLAGGSSYEQYFGPGTRLTVT.